This section outlines one TCR beta chain sequence together with its context. Its antigen target is currently unknown. No quality values exist for individual bases; no much larger clone is one base distant. This record comes from a study of blood T cells in healthy people across ages (dated by TCRdb to 2015 to 2017). In the study overall: In model experiments, template switching captured about one uniquely barcoded TCR beta cDNA molecule for every two T cells. The study measured age-related changes in TCR beta repertoire diversity using deep sequencing normalized with unique cDNA molecular identifiers. The donors were divided into four age groups: young (average 16 years), middle-aged (about 40), aged (approximately 59) and long-lived (about 84). To avoid experimental bias, donors of different ages were randomly spread across the sequencing lanes. For two donors (one aged 18 to 29 and one aged 80 or older), the study analyzed two additional independent replicas of 1 million unique cDNA reads from the same blood draw. The study at large found these results: There was a strong correlation between observed TCR beta diversity and the percentage of naive T cells measured by flow cytometry. Total diversity estimates from one million sequenced T cells were considered lower bounds and underestimates. Compared with the aged group, the long-lived group had more naive CD4+ T cells, fewer expanded clones and increased TCR diversity, a pattern suggesting age selection. As age increased, observed TCR beta diversity per million T cells dropped in a roughly linear way, and a significant reduction was already evident by age 40. Bulk unsorted PBMC profiling prevented conclusive comparison of naive and antigen-experienced compartments. The CMV infection status of donors was not known, potentially confounding age-related changes in expanded clonotypes.

Its CDR3 holds 16 amino acids, cysteine through phenylalanine. CDR3 DNA only is kept here, 48 bases in frame from base 1. Clipping removes 5 bases from V and 5 bases from J, with 14 as the unmatched junction base count. The germline V gene (reference sequence) gives CDR1 as MNHEY and CDR2 as SMNVEV. The library was made by 5' RACE. Instrument used: Illumina HiSeq 2500. A second roughly 6 to 11 cycle PCR used a sample-barcoded 5' primer and a J-beta primer mix. A unique molecular identifier was introduced onto each TCR beta cDNA molecule by a template-switch 5' adaptor carrying 12 random nucleotides. Each sample yielded at least 2.5 million CDR3-containing paired-end reads. First-strand cDNA synthesis was performed from all RNA using the Mint cDNA synthesis kit, with priming by a TRBC-specific oligonucleotide. Following uracil-DNA glycosylase treatment, all cDNA underwent a first 18-cycle PCR with the universal primers M1SS and BC2_uni_R. Regarding the original processing steps: For normalization, 1 million high-quality reads, each with a distinct molecular identifier, were randomly selected from each sample. Instead of being binned into consensus sequences, reads with shared molecular identifiers were discarded. MiTCR, set to a Q25 quality threshold and the strictest error-elimination algorithm, was used for CDR3 identification, clonotype clustering and error correction. A nonparametric unseen species model with Euler transformation was used to estimate a lower bound on total TCR beta diversity. TCRdb applied fastp at Q25 and MiXCR to the public reads, then kept only in-frame beta chains. One record per CDR3 amino acid sequence lists the most common genes and DNA. TCRdb's processing, not the authors', yielded these V and J calls. Present in this sample are 1,300,000 or so distinct CDR3 sequences, 59% of which were seen just once. The top ten clones comprise over 5% of the sample.

Donors were 30 to 45 systemically healthy Caucasian individuals from Russia aged roughly 6 to 100 years. Each donor gave about 10 milliliters of peripheral blood, drawn into EDTA-treated Vacutainer tubes. Ficoll-Paque density-gradient centrifugation was used to isolate PBMCs, with at least 6.5 million per sample. Total RNA was extracted from PBMCs with Trizol reagent, with at least 6 micrograms obtained per sample. The percentages of naive CD45RAhigh/CD27high T cells were determined by flow cytometry on a PBMC aliquot from every donor. The chain is made from TRBV27 and TRBJ1-2; TRBD1 lines up with 7 middle nucleotides. Source material: blood. The TCR sequence derives from a man younger than 35 in good health. The DNA reads as follows: TGTGCCAGCAGTACCCACACCCCTCCAGGGGGGTATGGCTACACCTTC. Its protein reads: CASSTHTPPGGYGYTF.